The source of this T cell receptor beta chain is a study of blood T cells in healthy people across ages. Per individual sample, total RNA of at least 6 micrograms was extracted. V was pared by 0 bases and J by 4 bases, with 10 bases between. The CDR3 is made up of 15 amino acids. Germline lookup yields CDR1 SGHRS and CDR2 YFSETQ. Primers used in a second PCR of about 6 to 11 cycles were a sample-barcoded 5' primer and a J-beta primer mix. CDR3-containing paired-end reads numbered at least 3 million in each sample. MiXCR was run by TCRdb on the 5' RACE reads, yielding one entry per CDR3 protein. The sample holds some 1,500,000 distinct CDR3 sequences, about 42% seen once.

Sequencing was performed on blood. The chain has TRBV5-1 and TRBJ2-2; no definite D call. The sequence was obtained from a woman between 18 and 29 years old in good health. DNA of the CDR3: TGCGCCAGCAGCTTGGGGCCTATGGGCACCGGGGAGCTGTTTTTT. Residues: CASSLGPMGTGELFF.